Included here is one T cell receptor beta chain sequence, with context. This sample includes further DNA sequences coding for the same CDR3. The data derive from a study of blood T cell repertoires in COVID-19. Study-wide context: There were acute and convalescent COVID-19 samples, and they came from the United States, Italy and Spain. T cells, B-cell-depleted T cells, or PBMCs provided the cDNA or gDNA that served as material.

Germline V gene lookup returns CDR1 LGHDT and CDR2 YNNKEL (reference sequence). The CDR3 consists of 16 residues. The ends lost 0 bases at V and 2 bases at J; junction bases unmatched: 1. Source study methods: Scientists estimated how many nucleated cells there were by amplifying reference gene primers. This table comes from immunoSEQ multiplex PCR, and its TCRdb copy is limited to in-frame clones, with some not included. The DNA was the basis for D and trimming; V, J and clone size are from that table. Of 150,000 to 200,000 clones listed, roughly four fifths were seen once; the top ten hold 4.5% to 6.5%.

The sequence was obtained from a woman aged 30 to 39 with acute or convalescent COVID-19. Input material: peripheral blood. The chain uses TRBV3-1 (or the pseudogene TRBV3-2) and TRBJ1-5; TRBD1 matches at 10 bases. The CDR3 DNA follows: TGTGCCAGCAGCCAAGAAGGGACAGGGGGCAATCAGCCCCAGCATTTT. Translated, it gives CASSQEGTGGNQPQHF.